Listed below are T cell receptor beta chains from one sample, sequenced in a study of T cells after posttransplantation cyclophosphamide. Using immunoSEQ multiplex PCR, the repertoire was profiled, and TCRdb retains in-frame clones only, with some absent. The sample contains approximately 2,600 clones, 65% to 70% of which appear only once. Sequenced here: PBMCs, sampled 30 days after allogeneic stem cell transplant with posttransplant cyclophosphamide. These receptors originate from a female patient aged 50-65 years who received an allogeneic stem cell transplant from a related donor, was CMV-positive, and had no GVHD. A subset of T cells may come from the graft donor. Each CDR3 is given with its conserved first and last residue. The D gene is left open where the match is weak. Part of the rows lack a size; the others show once, few, many or a class for expanded clones.

J	size	D	length	V	DNA	CDR3
TRBJ1-2	.	.	14	TRBV29-1	TGCAGCGTTGAAGATCGGAAACAGGGCTATGGCTACACCTTC	CSVEDRKQGYGYTF
TRBJ2-7	.	TRBD2	17	TRBV28	TGTGCCAGCAGGCCCAGGACCGGGACTAGCACCACCTACGAGCAGTACTTC	CASRPRTGTSTTYEQYF
TRBJ2-2	few	TRBD1	16	TRBV23-1	TGCGCCAGCAGTCTTACCGACAGGGATAACACCGGGGAGCTGTTTTTT	CASSLTDRDNTGELFF
TRBJ2-1	.	TRBD2	14	TRBV13	TGTGCCAGCAGCTTTTTAGCGGGAAGGAATGAGCAGTTCTTC	CASSFLAGRNEQFF
TRBJ2-2	.	TRBD2	21	TRBV9	TGTGCCAGCGCGCCCGGGGACCCGGGACTAGCGGGCGTTGGGAACACCGGGGAGCTGTTTTTT	CASAPGDPGLAGVGNTGELFF
TRBJ1-1	large	.	12	TRBV5-6	TGTGCCAGCAGCTTCGGGGGTACTGAAGCTTTCTTT	CASSFGGTEAFF
TRBJ1-5	few	.	13	TRBV6-4	TGTGCCAGCAGTTACCGGACAGACCAGCCCCAGCATTTT	CASSYRTDQPQHF
TRBJ2-1	few	.	13	TRBV19	TGTGCCAGTAGTATGAACAGAGTAAATGAGCAGTTCTTC	CASSMNRVNEQFF
TRBJ1-4	.	TRBD1	15	TRBV6-1	TGTGCCAGCAGTTCAAAGGACAGGGGGGGTGGAAAACTGTTTTTT	CASSSKDRGGGKLFF
TRBJ2-7	.	.	14	TRBV7-9	TGTGCCAGCAGCTTAACCGGGGTCTCCTACGAGCAGTACTTC	CASSLTGVSYEQYF
TRBJ2-5	.	TRBD1	14	TRBV6-1	TGTGCCAGCAGTGATGGGACAGGGCTAGAGACCCAGTACTTC	CASSDGTGLETQYF
TRBJ1-3	.	.	20	TRBV30	TGTGCCTGGAGTGCCGCTACCGGGACATCCGTGCCCCACTCTGGAAACACCATATATTTT	CAWSAATGTSVPHSGNTIYF
TRBJ2-6	.	.	16	TRBV19	TGTGCCAGTAGCCCGACAGCGATCTCTGGGGCCAACGTCCTGACTTTC	CASSPTAISGANVLTF
TRBJ1-5	few	.	16	TRBV4-1	TGCGCCAGCAGCCAAGATCAAAGCCAGGGGCGATGGCCCCAGCATTTT	CASSQDQSQGRWPQHF
TRBJ1-1	.	.	13	TRBV15	TGTGCCACCAGCAGAGTGGGGGGCACTGAAGCTTTCTTT	CATSRVGGTEAFF
TRBJ1-1	.	TRBD1	12	TRBV28	TGTGCCAGCAGGGACAGGGAGACTGAAGCTTTCTTT	CASRDRETEAFF
TRBJ1-1	.	.	14	TRBV5-1	TGCGCCAGCAGCTTAGGGGGGGCGAACACTGAAGCTTTCTTT	CASSLGGANTEAFF
TRBJ2-1	.	TRBD1	17	TRBV10-1	TGCGCCAGCAGTCCGACAGGGGCCTTTAGCTCCTACAATGAGCAGTTCTTC	CASSPTGAFSSYNEQFF